This T cell receptor beta chain is from a study of shared clonotypes between healthy human individuals. Study-level information: With ages of 18 to 49, the donors were a couple of women and three men.

Per the study methods: As immunoSEQ supplied junction-only sequences (without quality scores), filtering differed. The repertoire was sequenced with immunoSEQ multiplex PCR; TCRdb's copy has only in-frame clones and lacks some. The V and J calls and the clone size are those of that table, but D and trimming were determined from the DNA. The sample records about 1,800,000 clones, about 95% being singletons. General observations from the study: Generation probability values for non-shared clonotypes were lower than those for clonotypes shared by all four donors.

Naive CD8 cells lacked CD45RO and underwent positive selection for CCR7, leaving out terminally differentiated effector memory CD45RA+ cells. In the case of this clone: The target antigen is unknown.

Material: naive CD8+ T cells sorted from blood. The TCR sequence derives from a young man in good health.

In DNA form, the CDR3 reads TGTGCCAGCAGTCTACAGGGGTCGAACACCGGGGAGCTGTTTTTT. Translated: CASSLQGSNTGELFF. The chain joins TRBV6-5 to TRBJ2-2; TRBD1 aligns across 7 bases. The CDR3 is made up of 15 amino acids. V lost 5 bases to trimming and J lost 0 bases; unmatched junction nucleotides: 3. CDR1 and CDR2 from the germline V gene are MNHEY and SVGAGI.